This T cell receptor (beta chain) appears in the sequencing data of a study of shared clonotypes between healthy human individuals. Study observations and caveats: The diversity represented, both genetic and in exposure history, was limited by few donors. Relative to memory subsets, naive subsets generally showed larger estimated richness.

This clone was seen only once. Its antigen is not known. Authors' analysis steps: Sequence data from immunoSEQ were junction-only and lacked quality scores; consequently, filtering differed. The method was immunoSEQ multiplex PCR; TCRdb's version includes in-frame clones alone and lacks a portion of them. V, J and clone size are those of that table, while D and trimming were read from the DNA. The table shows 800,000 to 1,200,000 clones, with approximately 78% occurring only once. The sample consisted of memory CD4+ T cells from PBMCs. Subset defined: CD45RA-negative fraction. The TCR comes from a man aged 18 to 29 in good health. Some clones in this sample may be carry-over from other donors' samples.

This chain's CDR3 is CASSYAAEEQYF. The CDR3 nucleotides read TGTGCCAGCAGTTACGCCGCGGAGGAGCAGTACTTC. V gene TRBV6-6 combines with J gene TRBJ2-7; D is uncertain. Germline V gene data show CDR1 as MNHNY and CDR2 as SVGAGI (reference sequence). The CDR3 is 12 residues long. Deletions cut 2 bases from V and 7 bases from J, with 9 bases between.